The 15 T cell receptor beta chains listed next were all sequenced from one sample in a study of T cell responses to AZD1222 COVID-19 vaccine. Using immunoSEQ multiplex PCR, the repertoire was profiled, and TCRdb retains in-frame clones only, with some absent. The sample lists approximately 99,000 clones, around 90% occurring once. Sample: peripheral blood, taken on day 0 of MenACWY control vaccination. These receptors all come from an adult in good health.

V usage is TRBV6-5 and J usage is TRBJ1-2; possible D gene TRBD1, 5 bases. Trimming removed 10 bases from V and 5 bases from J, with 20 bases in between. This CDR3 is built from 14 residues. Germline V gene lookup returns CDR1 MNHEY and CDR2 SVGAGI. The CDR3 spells CAIPAQGSGYGYTF. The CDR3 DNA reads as TGTGCCATTCCGGCCCAGGGATCAGGGTATGGCTACACCTTC.

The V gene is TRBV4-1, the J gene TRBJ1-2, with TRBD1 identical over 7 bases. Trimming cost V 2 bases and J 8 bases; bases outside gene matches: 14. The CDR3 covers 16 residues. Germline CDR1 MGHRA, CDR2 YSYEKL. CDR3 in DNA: TGCGCCAGCAGCCAAATGACAGGGATCCTATCGAGCGGCTACACCTTC. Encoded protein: CASSQMTGILSSGYTF.

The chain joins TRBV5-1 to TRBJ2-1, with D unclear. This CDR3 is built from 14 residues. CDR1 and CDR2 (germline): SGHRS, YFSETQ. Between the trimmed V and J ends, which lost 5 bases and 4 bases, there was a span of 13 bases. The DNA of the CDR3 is TGCGCCAGCAGAAGTACGACGGTGTACAATGAGCAGTTCTTC. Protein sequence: CASRSTTVYNEQFF. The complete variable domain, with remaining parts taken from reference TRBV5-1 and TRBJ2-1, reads KAGVTQTPRYLIKTRGQQVTLSCSPISGHRSVSWYQQTPGQGLQFLFEYFSETQRNKGNFPGRFSGRQFSNSRSEMNVSTLELGDSALYLCASRSTTVYNEQFFGPGTRLTVL.

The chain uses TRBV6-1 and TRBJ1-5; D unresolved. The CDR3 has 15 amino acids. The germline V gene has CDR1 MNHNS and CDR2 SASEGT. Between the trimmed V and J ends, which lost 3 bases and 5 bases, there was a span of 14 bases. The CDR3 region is CASSDRTVTDQPQHF. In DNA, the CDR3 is TGTGCCAGCAGTGATCGTACAGTCACCGATCAGCCCCAGCATTTT.

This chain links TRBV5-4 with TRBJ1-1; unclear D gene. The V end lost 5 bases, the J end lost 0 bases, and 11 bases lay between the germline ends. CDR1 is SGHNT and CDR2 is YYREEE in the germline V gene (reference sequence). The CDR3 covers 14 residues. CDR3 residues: CASSTDNMNTEAFF. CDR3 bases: TGTGCCAGCAGTACTGACAACATGAACACTGAAGCTTTCTTT.

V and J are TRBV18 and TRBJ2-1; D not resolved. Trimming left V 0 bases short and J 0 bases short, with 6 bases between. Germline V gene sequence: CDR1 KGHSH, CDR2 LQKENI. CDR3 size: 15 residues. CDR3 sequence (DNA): TGTGCCAGCTCACCACCCTCGAGCTCCTACAATGAGCAGTTCTTC. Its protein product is CASSPPSSSYNEQFF.

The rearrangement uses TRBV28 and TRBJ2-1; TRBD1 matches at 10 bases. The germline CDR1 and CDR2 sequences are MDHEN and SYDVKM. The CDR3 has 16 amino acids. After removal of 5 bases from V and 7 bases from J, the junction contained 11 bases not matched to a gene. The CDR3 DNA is TGTGCCAGCAGTCCATGGGGACAGGGGATGAAGAATGAGCAGTTCTTC. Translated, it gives CASSPWGQGMKNEQFF.

The chain's CDR3 is CASSSRQGTRNYGYTF. Written as DNA, the CDR3 is TGTGCCAGCAGCTCGCGACAGGGGACCAGAAACTATGGCTACACCTTC. The genes are TRBV5-6 and TRBJ1-2, with 8 bases matching TRBD1. Germline lookup yields CDR1 SGHDT and CDR2 YYEEEE. The CDR3 runs to 16 residues. J gave up 2 bases and V 3 bases, and 9 bases lay outside the gene matches.

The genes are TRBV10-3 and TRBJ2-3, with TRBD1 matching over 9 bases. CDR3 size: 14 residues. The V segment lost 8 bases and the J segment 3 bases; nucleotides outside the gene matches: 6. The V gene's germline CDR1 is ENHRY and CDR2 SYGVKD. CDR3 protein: CAIARTGVTDTQYF. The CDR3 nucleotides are TGTGCCATCGCTCGGACAGGGGTAACAGATACGCAGTATTTT.

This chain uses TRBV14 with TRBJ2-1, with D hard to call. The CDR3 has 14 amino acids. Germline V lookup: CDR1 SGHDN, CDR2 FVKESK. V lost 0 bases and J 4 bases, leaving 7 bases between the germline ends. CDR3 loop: CASSQDYSYNEQFF. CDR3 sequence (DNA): TGTGCCAGCAGCCAAGACTACAGTTACAATGAGCAGTTCTTC.

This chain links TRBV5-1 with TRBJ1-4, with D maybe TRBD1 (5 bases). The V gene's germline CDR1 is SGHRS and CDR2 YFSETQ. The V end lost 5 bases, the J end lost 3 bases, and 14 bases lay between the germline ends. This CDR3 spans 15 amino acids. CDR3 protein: CASRQSGIANEKLFF. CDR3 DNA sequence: TGCGCCAGCAGGCAATCAGGGATAGCTAATGAAAAACTGTTTTTT.

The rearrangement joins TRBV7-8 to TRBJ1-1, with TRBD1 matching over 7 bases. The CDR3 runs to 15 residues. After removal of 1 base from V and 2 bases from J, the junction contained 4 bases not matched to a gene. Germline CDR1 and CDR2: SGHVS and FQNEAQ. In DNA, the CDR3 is TGTGCCAGCAGCTTAGAGACAGGGATAAACACTGAAGCTTTCTTT. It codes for CASSLETGINTEAFF.

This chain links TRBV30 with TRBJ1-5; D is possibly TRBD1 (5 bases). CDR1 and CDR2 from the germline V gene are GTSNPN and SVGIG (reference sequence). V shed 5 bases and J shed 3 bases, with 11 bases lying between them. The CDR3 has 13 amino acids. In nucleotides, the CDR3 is TGTGCCTGGTCTGGGGGAGTCAATCAGCCCCAGCATTTT. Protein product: CAWSGGVNQPQHF.

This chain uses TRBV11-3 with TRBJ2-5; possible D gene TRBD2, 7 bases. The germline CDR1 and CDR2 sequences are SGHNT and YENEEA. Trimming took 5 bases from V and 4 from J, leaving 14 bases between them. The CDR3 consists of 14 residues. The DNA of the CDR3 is TGTGCCAGCAGCCTCTCAGGGGAGGGAGAGACCCAGTACTTC. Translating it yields CASSLSGEGETQYF.

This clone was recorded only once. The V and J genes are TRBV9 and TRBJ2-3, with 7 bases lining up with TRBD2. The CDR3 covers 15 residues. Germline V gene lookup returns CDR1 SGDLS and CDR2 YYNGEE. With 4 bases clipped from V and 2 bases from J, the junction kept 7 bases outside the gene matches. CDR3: CASSPGLAVTDTQYF. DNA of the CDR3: TGTGCCAGCAGCCCTGGGCTAGCGGTCACAGATACGCAGTATTTT.